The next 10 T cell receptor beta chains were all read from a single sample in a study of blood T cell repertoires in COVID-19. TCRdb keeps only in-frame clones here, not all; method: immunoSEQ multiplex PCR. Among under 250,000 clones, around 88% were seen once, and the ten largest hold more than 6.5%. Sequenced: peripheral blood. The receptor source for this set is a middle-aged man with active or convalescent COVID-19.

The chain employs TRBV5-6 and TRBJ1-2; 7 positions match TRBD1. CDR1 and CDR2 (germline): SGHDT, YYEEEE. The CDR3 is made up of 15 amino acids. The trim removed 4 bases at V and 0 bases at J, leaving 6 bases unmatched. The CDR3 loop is CASSQGQPPNYGYTF. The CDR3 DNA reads TGTGCCAGCAGCCAGGGACAGCCACCTAACTATGGCTACACCTTC. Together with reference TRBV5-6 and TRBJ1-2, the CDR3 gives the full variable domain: DAGVTQSPTHLIKTRGQQVTLRCSPKSGHDTVSWYQQALGQGPQFIFQYYEEEERQRGNFPDRFSGHQFPNYSSELNVNALLLGDSALYLCASSQGQPPNYGYTFGSGTRLTVV.

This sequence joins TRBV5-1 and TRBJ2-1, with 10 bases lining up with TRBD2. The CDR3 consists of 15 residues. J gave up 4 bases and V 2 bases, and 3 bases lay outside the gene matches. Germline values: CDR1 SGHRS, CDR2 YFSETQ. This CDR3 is CASSLAGGEYNEQFF. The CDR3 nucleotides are TGCGCCAGCAGCTTAGCGGGAGGGGAATACAATGAGCAGTTCTTC.

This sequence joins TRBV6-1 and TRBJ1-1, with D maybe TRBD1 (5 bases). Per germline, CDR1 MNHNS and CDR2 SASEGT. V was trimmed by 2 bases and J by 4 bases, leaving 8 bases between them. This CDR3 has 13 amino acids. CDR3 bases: TGTGCCAGCAGTGAAAACGGGGGCACTGAAGCTTTCTTT. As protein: CASSENGGTEAFF.

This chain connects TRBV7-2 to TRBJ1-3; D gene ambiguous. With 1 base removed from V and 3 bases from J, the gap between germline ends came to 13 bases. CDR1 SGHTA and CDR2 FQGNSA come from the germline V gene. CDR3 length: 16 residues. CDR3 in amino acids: CASSLGAEGSGNTIYF. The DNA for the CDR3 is TGTGCCAGCAGCTTAGGCGCGGAAGGCAGTGGAAACACCATATATTTT.

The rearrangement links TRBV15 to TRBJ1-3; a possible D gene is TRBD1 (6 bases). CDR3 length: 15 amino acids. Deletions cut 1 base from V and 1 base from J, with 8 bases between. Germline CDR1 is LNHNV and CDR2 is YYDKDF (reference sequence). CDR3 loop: CATSRGTVSGNTIYF. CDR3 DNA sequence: TGTGCCACCAGCAGAGGGACAGTTTCTGGAAACACCATATATTTT.

The CDR3 DNA reads as TGTGCCAGCAGCCAAGAGGGGACCGACGCGGGGGATACGCAGTATTTT. Amino acids: CASSQEGTDAGDTQYF. The chain combines TRBV4-2 with TRBJ2-3; weak D call: TRBD2 (6 bases). The V gene lost 0 bases and the J gene lost 6 bases, with 16 bases spanning the gap. CDR3 size: 16 residues. In germline, CDR1 is LGHNA, CDR2 YNFKEQ.

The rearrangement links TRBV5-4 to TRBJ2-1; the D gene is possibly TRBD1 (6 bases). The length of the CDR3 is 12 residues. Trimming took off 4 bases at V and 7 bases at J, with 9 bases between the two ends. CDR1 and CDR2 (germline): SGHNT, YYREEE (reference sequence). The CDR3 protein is CASSPGENEQFF. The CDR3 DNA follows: TGTGCCAGCAGCCCAGGGGAAAATGAGCAGTTCTTC. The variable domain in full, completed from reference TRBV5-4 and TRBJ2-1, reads ETGVTQSPTHLIKTRGQQVTLRCSSQSGHNTVSWYQQALGQGPQFIFQYYREEENGRGNFPPRFSGLQFPNYSSELNVNALELDDSALYLCASSPGENEQFFGPGTRLTVL.

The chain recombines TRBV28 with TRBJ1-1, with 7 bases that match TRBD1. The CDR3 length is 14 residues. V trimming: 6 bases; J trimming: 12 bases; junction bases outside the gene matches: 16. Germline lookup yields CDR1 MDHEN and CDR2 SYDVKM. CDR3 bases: TGTGCCAGCAGACAAATTCGACAGGGTGCTATGACTTTCTTT. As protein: CASRQIRQGAMTFF.

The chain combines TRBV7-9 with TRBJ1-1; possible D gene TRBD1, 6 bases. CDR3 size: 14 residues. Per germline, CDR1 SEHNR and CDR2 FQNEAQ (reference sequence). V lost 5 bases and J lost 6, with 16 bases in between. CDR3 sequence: CASSVYRDNAEAFF. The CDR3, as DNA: TGTGCCAGCAGCGTATACCGGGACAACGCTGAAGCTTTCTTT.

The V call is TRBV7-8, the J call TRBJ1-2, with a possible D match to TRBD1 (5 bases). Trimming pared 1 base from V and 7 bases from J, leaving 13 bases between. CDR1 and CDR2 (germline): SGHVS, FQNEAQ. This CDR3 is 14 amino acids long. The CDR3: CASSLGGSGAGYTF. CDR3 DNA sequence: TGTGCCAGCAGCTTAGGCGGGAGTGGGGCTGGCTACACCTTC.